These 16 T cell receptor beta chains were sequenced from one sample in a study of OX40 agonist ivuxolimab in advanced cancers. The method was immunoSEQ multiplex PCR; TCRdb's version includes in-frame clones alone and lacks a portion of them. The data hold around 65,000 clones, with about 89% observed a single time. This specimen consisted of CD4+ or CD8+ T cells sorted from blood, obtained in a trial of the OX40 agonist ivuxolimab. All receptors come from an adult with an advanced solid tumor such as melanoma, head and neck, liver or kidney cancer.

The chain carries TRBV10-3 and TRBJ1-1, with unresolved D. V lost 3 bases to trimming and J lost 2 bases, with 13 bases between them. CDR3 length: 15 amino acids. CDR1 is ENHRY and CDR2 is SYGVKD in the germline V gene. The CDR3 reads CAISESRNANTEAFF. The CDR3 DNA is TGTGCCATCAGTGAATCGAGGAACGCAAACACTGAAGCTTTCTTT.

A single count supports this clone. The chain has TRBV5-6 and TRBJ2-1, with 8 positions matching TRBD1. The CDR3 runs to 15 residues. Germline V gives CDR1 SGHDT, CDR2 YYEEEE. J was trimmed by 6 bases and V by 4 bases; bases with no gene match: 9. CDR3 residues: CASSPAGQGPNEQFF. The CDR3 nucleotides read TGTGCCAGCAGCCCTGCTGGACAGGGACCCAATGAGCAGTTCTTC.

With regard to this clone: The sample holds other DNA sequences that translate to the same CDR3. The chain uses TRBV4-2 and TRBJ2-7; D may be TRBD1 (6 bases). From germline, CDR1 is LGHNA and CDR2 YNFKEQ. The ends were cut back, 4 bases at V and 0 bases at J, with 10 bases in the middle. This CDR3 is 14 amino acids long. This chain's CDR3 is CASSPPTGSYEQYF. The CDR3 nucleotides are TGTGCCAGCAGCCCGCCGACAGGCTCCTACGAGCAGTACTTC.

V usage is TRBV5-6 and J usage is TRBJ2-7; perhaps TRBD2 as D (5 bases). Germline-derived CDR1 and CDR2 are SGHDT and YYEEEE. The CDR3 is made up of 12 amino acids. V lost 4 bases and J lost 6, with 11 bases in between. The CDR3: CASSPRDSEQYF. In DNA, the CDR3 is TGTGCCAGCAGCCCGAGGGATTCCGAGCAGTACTTC.

The chain combines TRBV19 with TRBJ1-2, with D maybe TRBD1 (6 bases). Germline CDR1 reads LNHDA; CDR2 reads SQIVND (reference sequence). The V and J ends lost 3 bases and 7 bases respectively, with 9 bases between them. The CDR3 runs to 12 residues. The CDR3 sequence: CASSITGLGYTF. CDR3 DNA sequence: TGTGCCAGTAGTATCACAGGGCTTGGCTACACCTTC.

The chain combines TRBV28 with TRBJ1-6, with D perhaps TRBD1 (5 bases). Trimming shortened V by 1 base and J by 1 base, and 11 bases separated the two germline ends. From germline, CDR1 is MDHEN and CDR2 SYDVKM. The CDR3 is 17 residues long. The CDR3: CASSLLSGGSYNSPLHF. The CDR3 region has the DNA TGTGCCAGCAGTTTATTGTCCGGGGGTTCCTATAATTCACCCCTCCACTTT.

This chain links TRBV19 with TRBJ2-1; 9 nucleotides match TRBD1. Germline CDR1 reads LNHDA; CDR2 reads SQIVND (reference sequence). V shed 5 bases and J 0 bases; nucleotides not matched to a gene: 11. The CDR3 contains 18 residues. The CDR3 loop reads CASSSKDRGTSSYNEQFF. The CDR3 DNA sequence: TGTGCCAGTAGTTCAAAGGACAGGGGCACGAGCTCCTACAATGAGCAGTTCTTC. The full variable domain, in which reference TRBV19 and TRBJ2-1 provide the parts outside the CDR3, is DGGITQSPKYLFRKEGQNVTLSCEQNLNHDAMYWYRQDPGQGLRLIYYSQIVNDFQKGDIAEGYSVSREKKESFPLTVTSAQKNPTAFYLCASSSKDRGTSSYNEQFFGPGTRLTVL.

This chain links TRBV27 with TRBJ2-7; D unresolved. The CDR3 runs to 14 residues. Germline loops: CDR1 MNHEY, CDR2 SMNVEV (reference sequence). V shed 3 bases and J shed 2 bases, with 11 bases lying between them. CDR3 sequence (DNA): TGTGCCAGCAGTTTGGGCGACTTTGCCTACGAGCAGTACTTC. Translation gives CASSLGDFAYEQYF.

The gene calls are TRBV4-1 and TRBJ2-3, with TRBD1 identical over 7 bases. CDR1 is MGHRA and CDR2 is YSYEKL in the germline V gene. The CDR3 runs 14 residues. The V gene end was trimmed by 1 base and the J gene end by 6 bases; junction bases not matched to a gene: 4. CDR3 region: CASSQVSTGDTQYF. The CDR3 DNA sequence: TGCGCCAGCAGCCAAGTCTCGACAGGGGATACGCAGTATTTT.

J is TRBJ2-7 and V is TRBV4-1, with D tentatively TRBD1 (5 bases). Germline V gene data show CDR1 as MGHRA and CDR2 as YSYEKL. The CDR3 totals 14 residues. The V gene lost 4 bases and the J gene lost 2 bases, with 12 bases spanning the gap. The CDR3 DNA reads as TGCGCCAGCAGCCTAGGACAAGAGGCCTACGAGCAGTACTTC. Its protein product is CASSLGQEAYEQYF.

The rearrangement links TRBV10-3 to TRBJ2-3; D may match TRBD1 or TRBD2 (5 bases each). V lost 5 bases, J lost 3 bases, and 15 bases lay in between. Germline V gene lookup returns CDR1 ENHRY and CDR2 SYGVKD. The CDR3 spans 15 residues. The CDR3 nucleotides are TGTGCCATCAGTAGAACAGGCGGGTTAACAGATACGCAGTATTTT. Encoded protein: CAISRTGGLTDTQYF.

The chain joins TRBV11-3 to TRBJ2-1, with 7 positions matching TRBD1. The CDR3 runs to 15 residues. CDR1 and CDR2 from the germline V gene are SGHNT and YENEEA. The trim removed 4 bases at V and 3 bases at J, leaving 6 bases unmatched. The CDR3, as DNA: TGTGCCAGCAGCTCCGACAGGGACCTCTACAATGAGCAGTTCTTC. Amino acid sequence: CASSSDRDLYNEQFF.

Here the CDR3 reads CASSLNQGVNEKLFF. The CDR3 DNA sequence: TGTGCCAGCAGTTTAAATCAGGGGGTTAATGAAAAACTGTTTTTT. This sequence joins TRBV28 and TRBJ1-4, with 7 positions matching TRBD1. The V gene end was trimmed by 2 bases and the J gene end by 4 bases; junction bases not matched to a gene: 4. This CDR3 has 15 amino acids. Germline-derived CDR1 and CDR2 are MDHEN and SYDVKM.

J is TRBJ2-5 and V is TRBV28; 7 bases fit TRBD1. The end of the DNA aligns better with TRBJ2-7, so the J call may be wrong. CDR3 size: 13 residues. CDR1 MDHEN and CDR2 SYDVKM come from the germline V gene. DNA for the CDR3: TGTGCCAGCAGCCCTGGGACAGAGTACGAGCAGTACTTC. Its protein is CASSPGTEYEQYF.

This chain links TRBV28 with TRBJ2-5; 8 bases map to TRBD1. Losses at the gene ends were 5 bases for V and 1 base for J; bases not matched to a gene: 12. The CDR3 loop spans 17 amino acids. Germline V lookup: CDR1 MDHEN, CDR2 SYDVKM. CDR3 region: CASSKRLFDRGQETQYF. The CDR3, as DNA: TGTGCCAGCAGTAAACGACTCTTTGACAGGGGCCAAGAGACCCAGTACTTC.

The genes are TRBV6-5 and TRBJ2-5, with a tentative D call TRBD1 (5 bases). There are 15 residues in the CDR3. CDR1 and CDR2 (germline): MNHEY, SVGAGI. Trimming stripped 0 bases from V and 2 bases from J, with 10 bases between. CDR3 residues: CASSYSGPEQETQYF. Written as DNA, the CDR3 is TGTGCCAGCAGTTACTCGGGGCCAGAGCAAGAGACCCAGTACTTC.